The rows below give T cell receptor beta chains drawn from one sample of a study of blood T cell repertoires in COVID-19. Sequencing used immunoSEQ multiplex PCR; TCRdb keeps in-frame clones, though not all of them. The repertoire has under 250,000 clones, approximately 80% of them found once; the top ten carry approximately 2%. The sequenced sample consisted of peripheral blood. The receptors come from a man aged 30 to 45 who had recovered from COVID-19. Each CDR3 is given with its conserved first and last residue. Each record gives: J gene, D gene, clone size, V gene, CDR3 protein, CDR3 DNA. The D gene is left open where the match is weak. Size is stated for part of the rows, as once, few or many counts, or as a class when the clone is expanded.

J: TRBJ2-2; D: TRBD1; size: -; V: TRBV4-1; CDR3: CASSQDRFAGELFF; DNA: TGCGCCAGCAGCCAGGACAGGTTCGCCGGGGAGCTGTTTTTT
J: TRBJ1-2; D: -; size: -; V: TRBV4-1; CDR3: CASSQVGRTNYGYTF; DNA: TGCGCCAGCAGCCAAGTGGGGAGGACTAACTATGGCTACACCTTC
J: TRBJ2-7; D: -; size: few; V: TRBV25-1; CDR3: CASTSPGLRYEQYF; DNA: TGTGCCAGCACCTCACCGGGACTGAGATACGAGCAGTACTTC
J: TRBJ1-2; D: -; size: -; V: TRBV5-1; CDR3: CASNEDTTNYGYTF; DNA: TGCGCCAGCAACGAGGACACCACTAACTATGGCTACACCTTC
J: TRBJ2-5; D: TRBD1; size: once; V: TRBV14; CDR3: CASSQGTGLFQTQYF; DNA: TGTGCCAGCAGCCAAGGGACAGGGTTGTTTCAGACCCAGTACTTC
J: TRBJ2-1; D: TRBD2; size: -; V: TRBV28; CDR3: CASSSAGAGTYNEQFF; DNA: TGTGCCAGCAGCTCCGCCGGAGCGGGGACCTACAATGAGCAGTTCTTC
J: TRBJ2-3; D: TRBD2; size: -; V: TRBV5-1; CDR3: CASSLRGDSTDTQYF; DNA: TGCGCCAGCAGCCTACGGGGGGATAGCACAGATACGCAGTATTTT
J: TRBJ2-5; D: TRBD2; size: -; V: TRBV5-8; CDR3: CASSPELTSGGTQYF; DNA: TGTGCCAGCAGTCCAGAACTTACTAGCGGGGGTACTCAGTACTTC
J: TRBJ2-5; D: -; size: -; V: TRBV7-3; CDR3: CASSLNGRRTAGTQYF; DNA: TGTGCCAGCAGCTTAAATGGGCGCAGAACCGCGGGGACCCAGTACTTC
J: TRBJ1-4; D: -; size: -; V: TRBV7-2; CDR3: CASSLASGSNEKLFF; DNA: TGTGCCAGCAGCTTAGCCTCCGGGAGTAATGAAAAACTGTTTTTT
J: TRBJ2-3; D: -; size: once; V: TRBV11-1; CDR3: CASSLRAGTLDTQYF; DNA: TGTGCCAGCAGCTTAAGGGCCGGGACTTTGGATACGCAGTATTTT
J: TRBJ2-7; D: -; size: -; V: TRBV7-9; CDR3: CASSLSGRTYEQYF; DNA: TGTGCCAGCAGCTTATCCGGCAGGACCTACGAGCAGTACTTC
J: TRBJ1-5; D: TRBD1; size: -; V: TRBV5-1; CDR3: CASSLTGVGQPQHF; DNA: TGCGCCAGCAGCTTGACAGGGGTTGGCCAGCCCCAGCATTTT
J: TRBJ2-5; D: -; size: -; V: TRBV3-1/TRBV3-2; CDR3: CASSQEAVENQYF; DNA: TGTGCCAGCAGCCAAGAGGCGGTAGAGAATCAGTACTTC
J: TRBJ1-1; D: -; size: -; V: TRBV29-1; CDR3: CSVLTGRNTEAFF; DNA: TGCAGCGTTCTGACAGGAAGGAACACTGAAGCTTTCTTT
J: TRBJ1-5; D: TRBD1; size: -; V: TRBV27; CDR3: CASSPRGLQPQHF; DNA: TGTGCCAGCAGCCCAAGGGGGCTTCAGCCCCAGCATTTT
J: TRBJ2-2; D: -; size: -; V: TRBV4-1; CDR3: CASSQEQFTGELFF; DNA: TGCGCCAGCAGCCAGGAACAGTTCACCGGGGAGCTGTTTTTT
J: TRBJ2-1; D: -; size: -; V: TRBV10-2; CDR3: CASTRVEGRPGDQFF; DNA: TGCGCCAGCACTCGGGTCGAGGGCAGGCCGGGTGATCAGTTCTTC
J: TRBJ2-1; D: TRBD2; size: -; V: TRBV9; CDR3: CASSVDRSSGGYEQFF; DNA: TGTGCCAGCAGCGTAGACAGGAGTAGCGGGGGCTATGAGCAGTTCTTC
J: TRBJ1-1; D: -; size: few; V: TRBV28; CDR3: CASSRQFPNTEAFF; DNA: TGTGCCAGCAGCCGACAGTTCCCGAACACTGAAGCTTTCTTT
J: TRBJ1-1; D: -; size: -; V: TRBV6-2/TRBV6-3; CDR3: CASSPRRAEAFF; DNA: TGTGCCAGCAGCCCCCGCCGCGCTGAAGCTTTCTTT
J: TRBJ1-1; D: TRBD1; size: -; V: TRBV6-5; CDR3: CASSRQGGGTEAFF; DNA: TGTGCCAGCAGTCGACAGGGAGGTGGCACTGAAGCTTTCTTT
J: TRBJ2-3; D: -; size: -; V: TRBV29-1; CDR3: CSVETTARGDTQYF; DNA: TGCAGCGTTGAAACGACAGCCCGGGGGGATACGCAGTATTTT